This TCR beta chain is from a study of control samples from healthy donors and cancer patients. CDR3 size: 16 residues. Trimming took 6 bases from V and 1 from J; bases not matched to a gene: 5. CDR1 is LNHDA and CDR2 is SQIVND in the germline V gene (reference sequence). Generated by immunoSEQ multiplex PCR, the TCRdb table keeps only in-frame clones and is missing some. The sample holds tens of thousands of clones, around 93% seen once. This clone was picked up one time. The clonotype was recovered from a woman in her twenties or thirties in good health. The chain employs TRBV19 and TRBJ2-1, with 11 bases matching TRBD2. Sequencing was done on a sample of blood. CDR3 protein: CASRPTSGGSYNEQFF. The CDR3 DNA reads TGTGCCAGTAGGCCCACTAGCGGGGGTTCCTACAATGAGCAGTTCTTC.